The clone carrying this TCR beta chain was detected only once. Its antigen is not known. This specimen comes from a study of regulatory T cells in long-lasting Graves disease. Study information: Persistent Graves' disease meant over 5 years of antithyroid drugs with positive TSH receptor antibodies.

The study's findings and limits: Under persistent disease, TRBV28, TRBJ1-2 and TRBJ2-5 were used preferentially. Newly diagnosed patients shared about a thousand public clonotypes; persistent patients shared approximately 2,700.

Time point denoted: persistent/refractory GD, antithyroid drugs over 5 years with positive TRAb. TCR sequences were obtained from RNA taken from PBMCs. With iRepertoire HTBI primers and Arm-PCR of CDR3 regions, TCR beta libraries were built. TCRdb called the multiplex PCR reads again in MiXCR, with one record for every CDR3 protein. This table holds fewer than 400,000 distinct CDR3 sequences, around a fifth found once. V lost 0 bases and J lost 7, with 13 bases in between. There are 15 residues in the CDR3. The germline V gene has CDR1 SGHTA and CDR2 FQGNSA. Sample: peripheral blood mononuclear cells (PBMCs), taken when the disease was refractory, from a patient treated with antithyroid drugs. The clonotype originates from a female donor with Graves disease. The chain links TRBV7-2 to TRBJ2-1; D may be TRBD1 (5 bases). This CDR3 reads CASSLAGAPVNEQFF. The DNA for the CDR3 is TGTGCCAGCAGCTTAGCAGGGGCCCCAGTTAATGAGCAGTTCTTC.